Each of the 19 T cell receptor beta chains below was sequenced from the same sample in a study of T-cell memory formation after mild COVID-19. Each CDR3 protein gets one entry after TCRdb re-called the 5' RACE reads with MiXCR. This table has about 280,000 distinct CDR3 sequences, around 8% appearing once. Sequenced material: PBMCs or a T cell subset sorted from them (not recorded which). These receptors were taken from a man aged 18 to 35 who had mild COVID-19 (a few samples of this study predate the infection). Cell type and time point are not known.

V is TRBV18 and J is TRBJ2-3, with TRBD2 identical over 8 bases. CDR3 length equals 16 residues. The V gene end was trimmed by 1 base and the J gene end by 6 bases; junction bases not matched to a gene: 9. Germline CDR1 KGHSH, CDR2 LQKENI. The CDR3 coding sequence is TGTGCCAGCTCACCACGGGTCGGGGGGGCCGGGGATACGCAGTATTTT. This codes for CASSPRVGGAGDTQYF.

This clonotype was recorded only once. This chain uses TRBV18 with TRBJ2-7, with D tentatively TRBD1 or TRBD2 (7 bases each). This CDR3 comprises 14 residues. The germline V gene has CDR1 KGHSH and CDR2 LQKENI. V was trimmed by 6 bases and J by 5 bases, leaving 17 bases between them. The CDR3 DNA follows: TGTGCCAGCTCCCCCGCGACAGGGAGGGACGAGCAGTACGTC. The encoded protein is CASSPATGRDEQYV.

This clonotype was seen a few times. The J gene is TRBJ1-2, the V gene TRBV6-5, with 7 bases aligning to TRBD1. V gave up 6 bases and J gave up 3 bases; unmatched junction bases: 7. The CDR3 contains 14 residues. Germline CDR1 and CDR2: MNHEY and SVGAGI. The CDR3 loop reads CASRRSGTDYGYTF. The CDR3 DNA sequence: TGTGCCAGCAGGAGATCCGGGACAGACTATGGCTACACCTTC.

This clonotype was detected only a few times. J is TRBJ2-2 and V is TRBV30; 9 bases agree with TRBD2. This CDR3 comprises 14 residues. Losses at the gene ends were 5 bases for V and 7 bases for J; bases not matched to a gene: 8. Germline V gene lookup returns CDR1 GTSNPN and CDR2 SVGIG (reference sequence). The CDR3 DNA follows: TGTGCCTGGTCAGGCGGGGGGGCCATCGGGGAGCTGTTTTTT. This encodes CAWSGGGAIGELFF.

This clonotype has only a few counts. The rearrangement links TRBV27 to TRBJ1-1; weak D call: TRBD1 (6 bases). V was pared by 5 bases and J by 7 bases, with 17 bases between. The CDR3 runs to 14 residues. Looked up from germline, CDR1 is MNHEY and CDR2 is SMNVEV (reference sequence). The CDR3, as DNA: TGTGCCAGCAGTGCGCTCACAGGGACCTTTGAAGCTTTCTTT. Translation: CASSALTGTFEAFF.

This rearrangement joins TRBV14 to TRBJ2-1; perhaps TRBD2 as D (6 bases). Trimming shortened V by 4 bases and J by 5 bases, and 18 bases separated the two germline ends. In germline, CDR1 is SGHDN, CDR2 FVKESK. The CDR3 is 16 amino acids. CDR3 sequence (DNA): TGTGCCAGCAGCCCAACCACAACAGGCGGGAACAATGAGCAGTTCTTC. Translation gives CASSPTTTGGNNEQFF. Using reference TRBV14 and TRBJ2-1 for the parts outside the CDR3, the full variable domain is EAGVTQFPSHSVIEKGQTVTLRCDPISGHDNLYWYRRVMGKEIKFLLHFVKESKQDESGMPNNRFLAERTGGTYSTLKVQPAELEDSGVYFCASSPTTTGGNNEQFFGPGTRLTVL.

The gene calls are TRBV12-3 or TRBV12-4 and TRBJ2-3; D is undetermined. V was cut by 6 bases and J by 3 bases, with 19 bases left in between. The CDR3 is 16 residues long. DNA for the CDR3: TGTGCCAGCAGCGACCAGGATCCCACAAGTACAGATACGCAGTATTTT. Residues: CASSDQDPTSTDTQYF.

The chain joins TRBV12-3 or TRBV12-4 to TRBJ2-1, with 11 bases aligning to TRBD2. This CDR3 region has 15 residues. Unmatched junction bases numbered 4, after V lost 7 bases and J lost 2 bases. CDR3 in amino acids: CASKIAGGPYNEQFF. The DNA of the CDR3 is TGTGCCAGCAAAATAGCGGGGGGGCCCTACAATGAGCAGTTCTTC.

This rearrangement joins TRBV5-1 to TRBJ2-2; 10 bases map to TRBD2. The germline CDR1 and CDR2 sequences are SGHRS and YFSETQ. CDR3 length equals 15 residues. After removal of 4 bases from V and 2 bases from J, the junction contained 2 bases not matched to a gene. For the CDR3, the DNA is TGCGCCAGCAGCCTAGCGGGGGATAACACCGGGGAGCTGTTTTTT. Translation gives CASSLAGDNTGELFF.

This clonotype was seen more than once but under ten times. The V gene is TRBV5-1, the J gene TRBJ2-5; 8 nucleotides line up with TRBD1. With V trimmed by 1 base and J by 2 bases, 4 bases remained unmatched. The CDR3 totals 15 residues. Germline V CDR1 and CDR2: SGHRS, YFSETQ. The CDR3 sequence: CASSLKQGGQETQYF. CDR3 DNA sequence: TGCGCCAGCAGCTTGAAACAGGGGGGACAAGAGACCCAGTACTTC. The complete variable domain, with remaining parts taken from reference TRBV5-1 and TRBJ2-5, reads KAGVTQTPRYLIKTRGQQVTLSCSPISGHRSVSWYQQTPGQGLQFLFEYFSETQRNKGNFPGRFSGRQFSNSRSEMNVSTLELGDSALYLCASSLKQGGQETQYFGPGTRLLVL.

V is TRBV29-1 and J is TRBJ2-7; D remains ambiguous. Germline-derived CDR1 and CDR2 are SQVTM and ANQGSEA. The CDR3 is 13 residues long. Trimming left V 6 bases short and J 1 base short, with 13 bases between. The CDR3 nucleotides read TGCAGCGTCTTGGACGGCCTATCCTACGAGCAGTACTTC. This encodes CSVLDGLSYEQYF.

The gene calls are TRBV4-3 and TRBJ1-4; no firm D call. This CDR3 is 14 amino acids long. Trimming removed 1 base from V and 4 bases from J, with 7 bases in between. Germline loops: CDR1 LGHNA, CDR2 YSLEER. CDR3 coding DNA: TGCGCCAGCAGCCAAGGGGAGCGTAATGAAAAACTGTTTTTT. It codes for CASSQGERNEKLFF.

The V gene is TRBV7-2, the J gene TRBJ1-5; unclear D gene. From germline, CDR1 is SGHTA and CDR2 FQGNSA. CDR3 length equals 13 residues. Trimming pared 5 bases from V and 7 bases from J, leaving 12 bases between. The CDR3 protein is CASSPAGKQPQHF. CDR3 DNA: TGTGCCAGCAGCCCAGCTGGGAAACAGCCCCAGCATTTT.

This clonotype showed up just a few times. The V call is TRBV4-3, the J call TRBJ2-2, with D unresolved. Germline lookup yields CDR1 LGHNA and CDR2 YSLEER. Trimming stripped 0 bases from V and 1 base from J, with 15 bases between. The length of the CDR3 is 18 residues. This CDR3 is CASSQETQSVLNTGELFF. CDR3 nucleotide sequence: TGCGCCAGCAGCCAAGAGACCCAGTCAGTTCTGAACACCGGGGAGCTGTTTTTT.

This clonotype was counted a few times. This chain connects TRBV11-2 to TRBJ1-6, with 9 bases lining up with TRBD1. The CDR3 runs 15 residues. Germline V lookup: CDR1 SGHAT, CDR2 FQNNGV. V shed 0 bases, J shed 7 bases, and the junction held 1 base outside the gene matches. This CDR3 reads CASSLDTGGNSPLHF. In DNA form, the CDR3 reads TGTGCCAGCAGCTTAGATACAGGGGGCAATTCACCCCTCCACTTT.

Many counts were recorded for this clonotype. V is TRBV5-6 and J is TRBJ2-3; maybe TRBD2 (6 bases). CDR1 and CDR2 from the germline V gene are SGHDT and YYEEEE. This CDR3 is built from 16 residues. Trimming cost V 3 bases and J 0 bases, with 14 bases left between them. CDR3 DNA sequence: TGTGCCAGCAGCTCCCGGGGGTGGACTAGCACAGATACGCAGTATTTT. Amino acids: CASSSRGWTSTDTQYF.

The chain recombines TRBV7-3 with TRBJ2-6; weak D call: TRBD1 (6 bases). The CDR3 runs to 16 residues. Trimming took 5 bases from V and 0 from J, leaving 11 bases between them. Germline assignment: CDR1 SGHTA and CDR2 FQGTGA. The CDR3 sequence is CASSPKGGSGANVLTF. The CDR3 DNA reads TGTGCCAGCAGCCCAAAAGGGGGCTCTGGGGCCAACGTCCTGACTTTC.

This clonotype was counted a few times. This chain links TRBV6-2 or TRBV6-3 with TRBJ2-7; the match to TRBD2 covers 9 bases. The CDR3 is made up of 15 amino acids. J lost 2 bases, V lost 5 bases, and 7 bases had no gene match. The germline V gene has CDR1 MNHEY and CDR2 SVGEGT. In DNA form, the CDR3 reads TGTGCCAGCAGTCCACAAGCGGGGGGTCCCTACGAGCAGTACTTC. This sequence encodes CASSPQAGGPYEQYF.

This clonotype was seen many times. Here the CDR3 DNA reads TGTGCCAGCAGCCAAGAGGGGACAGATACGCAGTATTTT. This sequence encodes CASSQEGTDTQYF. The chain is built from TRBV3-1 and TRBJ2-3; D gene uncertain. Germline loops: CDR1 LGHDT, CDR2 YNNKEL (reference sequence). The CDR3 has 13 amino acids. The V and J ends lost 0 bases and 3 bases respectively, with 4 bases between them.